This record covers a single T cell receptor beta chain. Its antigen remains unidentified. The germline V gene encodes CDR1 LNHDA and CDR2 SQIVND (reference sequence). Trimming shortened V by 5 bases and J by 5 bases, and 10 bases separated the two germline ends. This CDR3 has 13 residues. This entry is derived from a study of vaccination and CD4 T cells after COVID-19. Treatment indicated: roughly 10-day PBMC culture with coronavirus spike peptide pools or control peptides (ViraFEST assay). Sequencing of DNA taken from cultured CD4+ T cells relied on the Oncomine TCR Beta short-read assay. TCRdb re-derived calls from the PCR reads in MiXCR, one entry per CDR3 protein. The data show about 21,000 distinct CDR3 sequences, with roughly half seen just once and about 4% held by the top ten.

The chain combines TRBV19 with TRBJ1-5; no definite D call. This TCR came from a human donor who had recovered from COVID-19. Source: CD4+ T cells from blood, cultured in vitro, taken before SARS-CoV-2 vaccination. This CDR3 is CASSEQSDQPQHF. For the CDR3, the DNA is TGTGCCAGTAGTGAACAGAGCGATCAGCCCCAGCATTTT.